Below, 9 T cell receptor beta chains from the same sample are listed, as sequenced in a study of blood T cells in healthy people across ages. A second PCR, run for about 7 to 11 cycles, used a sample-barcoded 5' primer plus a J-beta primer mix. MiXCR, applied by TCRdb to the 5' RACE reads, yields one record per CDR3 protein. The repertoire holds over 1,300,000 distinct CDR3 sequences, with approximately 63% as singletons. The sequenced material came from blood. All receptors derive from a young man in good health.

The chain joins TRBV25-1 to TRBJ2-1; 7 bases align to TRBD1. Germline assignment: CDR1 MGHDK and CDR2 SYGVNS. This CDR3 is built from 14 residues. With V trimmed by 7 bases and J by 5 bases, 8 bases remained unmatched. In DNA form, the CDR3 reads TGTGCCAGCAAATTAGGGGGCAGGCACAATGAGCAGTTCTTC. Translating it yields CASKLGGRHNEQFF.

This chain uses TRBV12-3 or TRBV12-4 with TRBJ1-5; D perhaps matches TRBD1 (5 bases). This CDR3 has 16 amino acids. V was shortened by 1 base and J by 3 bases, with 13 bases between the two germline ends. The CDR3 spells CASSLVRGVDNQPQHF. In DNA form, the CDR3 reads TGTGCCAGCAGTTTAGTACGGGGGGTGGACAATCAGCCCCAGCATTTT.

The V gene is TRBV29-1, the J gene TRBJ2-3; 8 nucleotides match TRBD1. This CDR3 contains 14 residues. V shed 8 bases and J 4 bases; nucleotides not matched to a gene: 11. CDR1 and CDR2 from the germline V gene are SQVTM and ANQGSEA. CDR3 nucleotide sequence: TGCAGCCTGGGCCAGGACAGGGCTTCAGATACGCAGTATTTT. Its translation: CSLGQDRASDTQYF.

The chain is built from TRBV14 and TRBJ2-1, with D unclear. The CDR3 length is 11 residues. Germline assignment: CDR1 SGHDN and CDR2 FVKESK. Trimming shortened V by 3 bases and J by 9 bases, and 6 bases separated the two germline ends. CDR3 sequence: CASSQWGEQFF. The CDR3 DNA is TGTGCCAGCAGCCAGTGGGGTGAGCAGTTCTTC.

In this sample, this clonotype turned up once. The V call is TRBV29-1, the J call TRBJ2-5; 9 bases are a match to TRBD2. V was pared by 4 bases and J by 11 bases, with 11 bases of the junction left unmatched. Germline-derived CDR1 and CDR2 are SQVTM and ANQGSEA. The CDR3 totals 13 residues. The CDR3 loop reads CSVVSGGRNEQYF. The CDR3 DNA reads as TGCAGCGTTGTGAGCGGGGGGAGGAATGAGCAGTACTTC.

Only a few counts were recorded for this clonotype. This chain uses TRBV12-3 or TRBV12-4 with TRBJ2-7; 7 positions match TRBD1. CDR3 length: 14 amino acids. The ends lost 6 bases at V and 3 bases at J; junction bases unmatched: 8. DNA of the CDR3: TGTGCCAGCAGGAACCGGGACAGAGACTACGAGCAGTACTTC. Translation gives CASRNRDRDYEQYF.

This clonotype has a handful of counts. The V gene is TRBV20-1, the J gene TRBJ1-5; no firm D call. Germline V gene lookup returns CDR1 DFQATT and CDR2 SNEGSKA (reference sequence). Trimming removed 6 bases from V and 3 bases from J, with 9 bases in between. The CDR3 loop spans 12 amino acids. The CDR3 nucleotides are TGCAGTGCGGCCCAGTCCAATCAGCCCCAGCATTTT. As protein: CSAAQSNQPQHF.

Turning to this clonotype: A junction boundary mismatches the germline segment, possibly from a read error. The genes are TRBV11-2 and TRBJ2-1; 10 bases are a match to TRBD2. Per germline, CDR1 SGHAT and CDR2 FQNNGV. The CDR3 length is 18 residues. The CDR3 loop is CASSLDPQAGGRKNEQFF. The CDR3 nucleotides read TGCGCCAGCAGCTTAGACCCACAAGCGGGAGGGCGTAAGAATGAGCAGTTCTTC.

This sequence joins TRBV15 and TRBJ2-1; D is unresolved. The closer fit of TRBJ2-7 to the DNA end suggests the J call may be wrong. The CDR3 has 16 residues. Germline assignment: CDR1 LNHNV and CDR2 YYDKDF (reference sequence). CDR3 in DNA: TGTGCCACCAGCAACCCACCACCTTCTTCCTACAATGAGCAGTACTTC. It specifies CATSNPPPSSYNEQYF.